These 6 T cell receptor beta chains came from one sample sequenced in a study of blood T cell repertoires in COVID-19. TCRdb's table, derived via immunoSEQ multiplex PCR, lists solely in-frame clones and lacks some. The data show about 130,000 clones, roughly four fifths seen once. Sequencing input: peripheral blood. These TCRs come from a woman between 45 and 65 years old with acute or convalescent COVID-19.

The chain joins TRBV27 to TRBJ1-5; D perhaps matches TRBD1 (5 bases). This CDR3 is built from 16 residues. Per germline, CDR1 MNHEY and CDR2 SMNVEV (reference sequence). V lost 6 bases to trimming and J lost 0 bases, with 15 bases between them. The CDR3 bases are TGTGCCAGCAGAATGTCAGGGTTAGGTAGCAATCAGCCCCAGCATTTT. Translation gives CASRMSGLGSNQPQHF.

This chain links TRBV5-8 with TRBJ2-1; maybe TRBD2 (5 bases). The CDR3 loop spans 14 amino acids. Germline V lookup: CDR1 SGHTS, CDR2 YDEGEE. V was shortened by 0 bases and J by 6 bases, with 10 bases between the two germline ends. The CDR3 DNA sequence: TGTGCCAGCAGCTTGGGAGGGCCAAGCAATGAGCAGTTCTTC. Translating it yields CASSLGGPSNEQFF.

The J gene is TRBJ1-2, the V gene TRBV29-1; D ambiguous. Germline loops: CDR1 SQVTM, CDR2 ANQGSEA. The CDR3 sequence is 12 residues long. Trimming stripped 3 bases from V and 0 bases from J, with 5 bases between. CDR3 region: CSVDSSNYGYTF. The CDR3 bases are TGCAGCGTTGACAGTTCTAACTATGGCTACACCTTC. The full variable domain, rest sourced from reference TRBV29-1 and TRBJ1-2, is SAVISQKPSRDICQRGTSLTIQCQVDSQVTMMFWYRQQPGQSLTLIATANQGSEATYESGFVIDKFPISRPNLTFSTLTVSNMSPEDSSIYLCSVDSSNYGYTFGSGTRLTVV.

This clone was counted only a few times. This chain's CDR3 is CASRASGREGDEQFF. CDR3 nucleotides: TGTGCCAGTAGGGCTAGCGGGAGGGAGGGCGATGAGCAGTTCTTC. The chain has TRBV19 and TRBJ2-1; TRBD2 agrees at 12 bases. Germline CDR1 LNHDA, CDR2 SQIVND (reference sequence). V lost 6 bases, J lost 8 bases, and 8 bases stayed unmatched. The CDR3 is 15 amino acids.

Written as DNA, the CDR3 is TGCGCCAGCAGCTTGAGTCTAGCGGGGGTCAATGAGCAGTTCTTC. It codes for CASSLSLAGVNEQFF. V is TRBV5-1 and J is TRBJ2-1; 10 bases are shared with TRBD2. CDR1 and CDR2 from the germline V gene are SGHRS and YFSETQ. Trimming at V came to 1 base and at J to 6 bases, leaving 4 bases not matched to a gene. The CDR3 is 15 residues long. The variable domain in full, with the rest retrieved from reference TRBV5-1 and TRBJ2-1, is KAGVTQTPRYLIKTRGQQVTLSCSPISGHRSVSWYQQTPGQGLQFLFEYFSETQRNKGNFPGRFSGRQFSNSRSEMNVSTLELGDSALYLCASSLSLAGVNEQFFGPGTRLTVL.

The CDR3 region is CASSHIAGVAGELFF. Here the CDR3 DNA reads TGCGCCAGCAGCCATATAGCGGGAGTGGCCGGGGAGCTGTTTTTT. The gene calls are TRBV4-1 and TRBJ2-2; 9 nucleotides align to TRBD2. From germline, CDR1 is MGHRA and CDR2 YSYEKL. The J segment lost 6 bases and the V segment lost 3 bases, leaving 5 bases of the junction unmatched. The CDR3 sequence is 15 residues long.